This T cell receptor beta chain was obtained from a study of T-cell memory formation after mild COVID-19. Study information: In these data, TCR clusters were largely donor specific. Points from the study as a whole: While clones contracting from day 15 to 85 were balanced between CD4 and CD8, later expanders leaned CD4+. The study found contracting CD4+ clones mainly in CM and EM and contracting CD8+ clones in EMRA.

After 5'RACE with constant-segment primers, TCR alpha and TCR beta cDNA libraries carrying sample barcodes and UMIs were obtained. MiXCR was run by TCRdb on the 5' RACE reads, yielding one entry per CDR3 protein. The sample lists around 450,000 distinct CDR3 sequences, roughly 24% seen once, with roughly 8.9% in the top ten. V shed 0 bases, J shed 5 bases, and the junction held 9 bases outside the gene matches. CDR3 length: 17 amino acids. CDR1 LGHNA and CDR2 YNFKEQ come from the germline V gene. For this clonotype: The antigen is not known.

Source material: PBMCs or a T cell subset sorted from them (not recorded which). The sequence derives from an adult woman who had mild COVID-19 (a few samples of this study predate the infection). Cell type and time point are not known. The chain uses TRBV4-2 and TRBJ2-1, with 8 bases aligning to TRBD2. This CDR3 is CASSQDEAGGSHNEQFF. The CDR3, as DNA: TGTGCCAGCAGCCAAGATGAGGCGGGAGGCAGCCACAATGAGCAGTTCTTC.